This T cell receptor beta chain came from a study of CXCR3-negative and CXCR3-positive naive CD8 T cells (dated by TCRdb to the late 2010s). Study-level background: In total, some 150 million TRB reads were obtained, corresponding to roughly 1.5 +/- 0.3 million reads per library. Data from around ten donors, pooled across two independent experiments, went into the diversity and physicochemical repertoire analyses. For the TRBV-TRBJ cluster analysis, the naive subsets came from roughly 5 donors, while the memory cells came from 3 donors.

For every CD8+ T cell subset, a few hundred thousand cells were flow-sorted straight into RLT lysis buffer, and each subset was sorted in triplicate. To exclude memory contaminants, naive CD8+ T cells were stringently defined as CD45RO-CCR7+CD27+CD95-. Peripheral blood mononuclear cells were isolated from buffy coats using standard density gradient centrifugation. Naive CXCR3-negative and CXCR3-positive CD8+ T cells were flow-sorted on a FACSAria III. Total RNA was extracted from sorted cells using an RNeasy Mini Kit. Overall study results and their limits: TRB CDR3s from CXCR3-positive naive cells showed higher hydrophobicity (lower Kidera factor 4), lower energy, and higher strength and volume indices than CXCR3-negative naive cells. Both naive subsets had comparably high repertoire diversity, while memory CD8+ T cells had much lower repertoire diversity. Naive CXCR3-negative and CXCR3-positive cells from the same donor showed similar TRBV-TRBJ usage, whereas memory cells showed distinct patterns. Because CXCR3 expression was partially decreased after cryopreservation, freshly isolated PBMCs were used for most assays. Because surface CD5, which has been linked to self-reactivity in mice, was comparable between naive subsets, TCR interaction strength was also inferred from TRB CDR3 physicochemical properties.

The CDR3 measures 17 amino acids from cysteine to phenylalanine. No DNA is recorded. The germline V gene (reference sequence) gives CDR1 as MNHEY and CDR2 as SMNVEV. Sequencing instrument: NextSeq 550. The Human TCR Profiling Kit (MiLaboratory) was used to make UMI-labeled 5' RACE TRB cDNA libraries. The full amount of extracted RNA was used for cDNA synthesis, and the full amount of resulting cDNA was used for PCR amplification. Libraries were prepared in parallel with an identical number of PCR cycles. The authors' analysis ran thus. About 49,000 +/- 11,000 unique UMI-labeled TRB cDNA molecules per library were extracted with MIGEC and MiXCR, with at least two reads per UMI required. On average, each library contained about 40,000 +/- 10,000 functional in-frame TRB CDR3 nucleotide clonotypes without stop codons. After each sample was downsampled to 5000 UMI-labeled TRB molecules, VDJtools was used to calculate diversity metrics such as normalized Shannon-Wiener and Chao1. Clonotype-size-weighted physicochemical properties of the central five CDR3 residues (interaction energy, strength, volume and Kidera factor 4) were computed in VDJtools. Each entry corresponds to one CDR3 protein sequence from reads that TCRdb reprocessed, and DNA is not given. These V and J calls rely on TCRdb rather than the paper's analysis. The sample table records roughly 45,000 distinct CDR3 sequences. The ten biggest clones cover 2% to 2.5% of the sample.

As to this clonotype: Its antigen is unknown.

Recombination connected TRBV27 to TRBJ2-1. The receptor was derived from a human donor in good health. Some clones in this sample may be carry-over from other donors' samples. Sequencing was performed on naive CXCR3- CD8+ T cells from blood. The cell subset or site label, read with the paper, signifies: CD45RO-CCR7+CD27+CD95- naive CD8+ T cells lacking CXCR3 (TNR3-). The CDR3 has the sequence CASSPTTAGDSYNEQFF.